This paragraph covers one TCR beta chain sequence. No antigen is known for it. The CDR3 runs 15 residues. V dropped 3 bases and J dropped 1 base, with 11 bases sitting between them. Together with a sample-barcoded 5' primer, a J-beta primer mix was included in a second PCR lasting roughly 6 to 12 cycles. With 12 random nucleotides, a template-switch adaptor tagged each individual cDNA molecule. TCRdb re-analysed the 5' RACE reads in MiXCR, keeping a single row per CDR3 protein. The data contain 800,000 to 950,000 distinct CDR3 sequences, 48% of them singletons. The source of the sample is a study of blood T cells in healthy people across ages. The study's findings and limits: Long-lived donors carried more naive CD4+ cells and greater diversity than aged donors. Measured against age, TCR beta diversity per million T cells decreased in a roughly linear manner.

Isolation yielded PBMCs, at least 7 million per sample, in every case. Sequences were obtained from blood. The origin of this receptor is a man between 25 and 39 years old in good health. This chain joins TRBV12-3 or TRBV12-4 and TRBJ2-3, with D possibly matching TRBD2 (6 bases). CDR3 sequence: CASSLVSSGTDTQYF. CDR3 sequence (DNA): TGTGCCAGCAGTTTGGTGTCTAGCGGCACAGATACGCAGTATTTT.